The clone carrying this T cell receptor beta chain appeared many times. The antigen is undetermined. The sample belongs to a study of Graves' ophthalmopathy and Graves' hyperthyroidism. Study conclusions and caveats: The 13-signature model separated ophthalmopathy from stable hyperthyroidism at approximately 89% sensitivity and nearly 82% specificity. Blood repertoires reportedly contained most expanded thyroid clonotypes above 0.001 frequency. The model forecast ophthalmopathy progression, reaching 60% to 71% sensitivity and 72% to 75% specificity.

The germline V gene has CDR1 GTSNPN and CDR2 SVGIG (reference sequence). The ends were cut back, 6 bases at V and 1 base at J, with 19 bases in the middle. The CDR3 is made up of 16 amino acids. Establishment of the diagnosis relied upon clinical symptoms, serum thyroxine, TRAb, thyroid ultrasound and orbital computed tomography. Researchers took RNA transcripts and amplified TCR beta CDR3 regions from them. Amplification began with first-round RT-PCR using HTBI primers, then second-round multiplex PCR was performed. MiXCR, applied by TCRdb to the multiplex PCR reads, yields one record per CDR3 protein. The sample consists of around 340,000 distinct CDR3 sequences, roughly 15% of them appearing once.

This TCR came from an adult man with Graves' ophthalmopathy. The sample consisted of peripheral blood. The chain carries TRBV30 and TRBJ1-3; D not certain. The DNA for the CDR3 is TGTGCCTGTACACAACCGGGCCGCGTTTCTGGAAACACCATATATTTT. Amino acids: CACTQPGRVSGNTIYF. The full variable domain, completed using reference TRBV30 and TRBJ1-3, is SQTIHQWPATLVQPVGSPLSLECTVEGTSNPNLYWYRQAAGRGLQLLFYSVGIGQISSEVPQNLSASRPQDRQFILSSKKLLLSDSGFYLCACTQPGRVSGNTIYFGEGSWLTVV.